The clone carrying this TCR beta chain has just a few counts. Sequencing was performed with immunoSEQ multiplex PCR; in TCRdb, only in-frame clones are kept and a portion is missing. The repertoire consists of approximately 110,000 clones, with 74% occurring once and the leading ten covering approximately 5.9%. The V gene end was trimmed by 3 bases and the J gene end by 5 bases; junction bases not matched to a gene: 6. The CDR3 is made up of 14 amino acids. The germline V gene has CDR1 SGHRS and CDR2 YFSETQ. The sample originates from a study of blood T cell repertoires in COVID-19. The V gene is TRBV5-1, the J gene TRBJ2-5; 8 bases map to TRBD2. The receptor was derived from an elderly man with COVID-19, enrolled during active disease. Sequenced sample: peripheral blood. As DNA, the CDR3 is TGCGCCAGCAGCTCCCCCTCGGGGGGGGAGACCCAGTACTTC. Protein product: CASSSPSGGETQYF.